Listed here are 30 T cell receptor beta chains from one sample, sequenced in a study of cytomegalovirus exposure and HLA in healthy donors. Amplification used 60 Vbeta primers and 13 Jbeta primers. Clones were sequenced by immunoSEQ multiplex PCR, and TCRdb holds only the in-frame ones, with some missing. In all, the sample yields 150,000 to 200,000 clones. The material sequenced was PBMCs. The receptors derive from a man under 40 in good health and CMV-seronegative.

The rearrangement joins TRBV5-1 to TRBJ2-7, with TRBD1 matching 9 bases. The CDR3 is 15 residues long. V dropped 4 bases and J dropped 2; count of bases not matched to a gene: 7. Germline loops: CDR1 SGHRS, CDR2 YFSETQ. CDR3 residues: CASSAGQGLTYEQYF. CDR3 in DNA: TGCGCCAGCAGCGCCGGACAGGGGCTCACCTACGAGCAGTACTTC.

V gene TRBV5-1 combines with J gene TRBJ2-7; 12 nucleotides line up with TRBD2. The J segment lost 4 bases and the V segment lost 1 base, leaving 3 bases of the junction unmatched. The V gene's germline CDR1 is SGHRS and CDR2 YFSETQ. The CDR3 is 15 residues long. DNA for the CDR3: TGCGCCAGCAGCTTGTCGACTAGCGGGAGTTACGAGCAGTACTTC. It translates to CASSLSTSGSYEQYF.

The V gene is TRBV5-6, the J gene TRBJ2-2; 9 bases align to TRBD2. This CDR3 contains 14 residues. The ends lost 3 bases at V and 7 bases at J; junction bases unmatched: 4. Germline assignment: CDR1 SGHDT and CDR2 YYEEEE. The CDR3 region has the DNA TGTGCCAGCAGCTCTGGACTAGCGCACGGGGAGCTGTTTTTT. Its protein product is CASSSGLAHGELFF.

This chain joins TRBV27 and TRBJ1-1; TRBD1 might be the D (5 bases). The CDR3 is 15 residues long. Looked up from germline, CDR1 is MNHEY and CDR2 is SMNVEV (reference sequence). V was shortened by 6 bases and J by 3 bases, with 17 bases between the two germline ends. The CDR3 DNA is TGTGCCAGCAGGCCCCGCGGAGGGGTCGACACTGAAGCTTTCTTT. The encoded protein is CASRPRGGVDTEAFF.

The chain joins TRBV19 to TRBJ1-1; 9 bases match TRBD1. V lost 6 bases to trimming and J lost 8 bases; unmatched junction nucleotides: 4. The CDR3 contains 12 residues. CDR1 and CDR2 (germline): LNHDA, SQIVND (reference sequence). As DNA, the CDR3 is TGTGCCAGTAGGAGGACAGGGGCCGAAGCTTTCTTT. Translating it yields CASRRTGAEAFF.

Details on this clone: The identical CDR3 is also encoded by other nucleotide sequences in the sample. The CDR3 sequence is CASSPGQGTDTQYF. For the CDR3, the DNA is TGTGCCAGCTCACCTGGGCAGGGTACAGATACGCAGTATTTT. The chain combines TRBV18 with TRBJ2-3; possible D gene TRBD1, 5 bases. The CDR3 length is 14 residues. V was trimmed by 3 bases and J by 3 bases, leaving 10 bases between them. Germline V gene sequence: CDR1 KGHSH, CDR2 LQKENI.

The chain links TRBV19 to TRBJ2-5, with 7 bases identical to TRBD2. J was trimmed by 4 bases and V by 4 bases; bases with no gene match: 9. The CDR3 is 15 amino acids. Germline V gene sequence: CDR1 LNHDA, CDR2 SQIVND (reference sequence). CDR3 bases: TGTGCCAGTAGTAACGGCGGGAGATACTCAGAGACCCAGTACTTC. Translation: CASSNGGRYSETQYF.

The chain carries TRBV5-1 and TRBJ1-2; 8 positions match TRBD1. With V trimmed by 0 bases and J by 8 bases, 6 bases remained unmatched. The CDR3 sequence is 14 residues long. CDR1 and CDR2 from the germline V gene are SGHRS and YFSETQ. CDR3 in amino acids: CASSLDRGGLGYTF. The CDR3 DNA sequence: TGCGCCAGCAGCTTGGACAGGGGGGGCCTCGGCTACACCTTC.

Turning to this clone: Other nucleotide sequences in the sample specify the same CDR3. The J gene is TRBJ2-3, the V gene TRBV11-3; 10 nucleotides agree with TRBD1. V shed 6 bases and J 3 bases; nucleotides not matched to a gene: 3. This CDR3 has 14 amino acids. Germline assignment: CDR1 SGHNT and CDR2 YENEEA. CDR3 DNA: TGTGCCAGCAGTTTGGGACAGGGGACAGATACGCAGTATTTT. Translating it yields CASSLGQGTDTQYF. The complete variable domain, with remaining parts taken from reference TRBV11-3 and TRBJ2-3, reads EAGVVQSPRYKIIEKKQPVAFWCNPISGHNTLYWYLQNLGQGPELLIRYENEEAVDDSQLPKDRFSAERLKGVDSTLKIQPAELGDSAVYLCASSLGQGTDTQYFGPGTRLTVL.

The genes are TRBV27 and TRBJ1-6; a weak D match, TRBD1 (6 bases). V was pared by 3 bases and J by 11 bases, with 17 bases between. The CDR3 loop spans 15 amino acids. The germline gives CDR1 MNHEY, CDR2 SMNVEV (reference sequence). CDR3 protein: CASSFLDSQGTPLHF. As DNA, the CDR3 is TGTGCCAGCAGTTTCCTGGACAGCCAAGGGACACCCCTCCACTTT.

J is TRBJ2-1 and V is TRBV5-1; D is unresolved. Germline CDR1 is SGHRS and CDR2 is YFSETQ. The CDR3 length is 15 residues. The V and J ends lost 5 bases and 0 bases respectively, with 12 bases between them. DNA of the CDR3: TGCGCCAGCAGAATTCTACTTGACTCCTACAATGAGCAGTTCTTC. Protein sequence: CASRILLDSYNEQFF.

V and J are TRBV5-8 and TRBJ2-1; D not certain. With 2 bases removed from V and 10 bases from J, the gap between germline ends came to 13 bases. CDR1 SGHTS and CDR2 YDEGEE come from the germline V gene. The CDR3 extends over 13 amino acids. CDR3 coding DNA: TGTGCCAGCAGCTTTTTTTCGAGAACGGAGCAGTTCTTC. Its protein is CASSFFSRTEQFF.

The chain carries TRBV7-2 and TRBJ2-3, with D perhaps matching TRBD1 (6 bases). V was cut by 2 bases and J by 1 base, with 19 bases left in between. CDR1 and CDR2 from the germline V gene are SGHTA and FQGNSA. The CDR3 has 18 residues. The CDR3 reads CASSLSGTLPIRTDTQYF. The CDR3 region has the DNA TGTGCCAGCAGCTTATCCGGGACACTACCCATCCGCACAGATACGCAGTATTTT.

The rearrangement joins TRBV28 to TRBJ2-7; D not certain. Germline values: CDR1 MDHEN, CDR2 SYDVKM. V was clipped by 5 bases and J by 6 bases, with 8 bases between them. This CDR3 is built from 11 residues. The DNA of the CDR3 is TGTGCCAGCAGTGGTCTGAGCGAGCAGTACTTC. Translated: CASSGLSEQYF. The full variable domain, its missing parts supplied by reference TRBV28 and TRBJ2-7, is DVKVTQSSRYLVKRTGEKVFLECVQDMDHENMFWYRQDPGLGLRLIYFSYDVKMKEKGDIPEGYSVSREKKERFSLILESASTNQTSMYLCASSGLSEQYFGPGTRLTVT.

The genes are TRBV13 and TRBJ1-1; 9 nucleotides agree with TRBD1. The CDR3 totals 15 residues. Germline values: CDR1 PRHDT, CDR2 FYEKMQ (reference sequence). With V trimmed by 4 bases and J by 7 bases, 10 bases remained unmatched. DNA of the CDR3: TGTGCCAGCAGCTCCCCCCGGACAGGGGTGATTGAAGCTTTCTTT. It is translated as CASSSPRTGVIEAFF.

The chain couples TRBV4-1 to TRBJ2-3; no definite D call. The CDR3 has 14 residues. Trimming stripped 6 bases from V and 3 bases from J, with 13 bases between. Germline lookup yields CDR1 MGHRA and CDR2 YSYEKL. The chain's CDR3 is CASRRYNGTDTQYF. The DNA for the CDR3 is TGCGCCAGCAGAAGGTATAACGGGACAGATACGCAGTATTTT.

The J gene is TRBJ2-3, the V gene TRBV5-1; TRBD1 aligns across 9 bases. V lost 4 bases to trimming and J lost 6 bases; unmatched junction nucleotides: 6. The CDR3 covers 14 residues. Germline CDR1 is SGHRS and CDR2 is YFSETQ. The CDR3 spells CASSPDRGVDTQYF. Here the CDR3 DNA reads TGCGCCAGCAGCCCGGACAGGGGAGTGGATACGCAGTATTTT.

The gene calls are TRBV21-1 and TRBJ1-4; TRBD1 was called by the table and not checked on the DNA. TRBV21-1 is a known pseudogene. The CDR3 sequence is 15 residues long. CDR3 loop: CASSKARDWDEKLFF. The CDR3 DNA reads TGTGCCAGCAGCAAAGCCAGGGATTGGGATGAAAAACTGTTTTTT.

In nucleotides, the CDR3 is TGTGCCAGCATCCCTGGGGTCTGGGGAGGGGTAGGGGAGCAGTACTTC. It yields the protein CASIPGVWGGVGEQYF. The chain uses TRBV21-1 and TRBJ2-7; the D segment call TRBD2 is taken from the table without a DNA check. TRBV21-1 counts as a pseudogene. This CDR3 spans 16 amino acids.

The chain combines TRBV7-9 with TRBJ2-1, with D possibly being TRBD2 (5 bases). V was clipped by 5 bases and J by 10 bases, with 12 bases between them. Germline V gene sequence: CDR1 SEHNR, CDR2 FQNEAQ (reference sequence). The CDR3 is 12 amino acids. This CDR3 reads CASSPSREEQFF. The CDR3 bases are TGTGCCAGCAGCCCAAGTCGGGAAGAGCAGTTCTTC.

The chain combines TRBV7-7 with TRBJ2-2; no firm D call. V lost 5 bases to trimming and J lost 5 bases, with 6 bases between them. Looked up from germline, CDR1 is SSHAT and CDR2 is FNYEAQ (reference sequence). This CDR3 is built from 12 residues. The CDR3 DNA reads as TGTGCCAGCAGCCCCCCGACCGGGGAGCTGTTTTTT. It is translated as CASSPPTGELFF.

The chain combines TRBV5-1 with TRBJ2-1; unclear D gene. Germline V gene data show CDR1 as SGHRS and CDR2 as YFSETQ. This CDR3 has 15 residues. Trimming pared 1 base from V and 1 base from J, leaving 9 bases between. The CDR3 DNA is TGCGCCAGCAGCTTGTACCCAGCGTCCTACAATGAGCAGTTCTTC. It yields the protein CASSLYPASYNEQFF. The full variable domain, with the rest looked up from reference TRBV5-1 and TRBJ2-1, is KAGVTQTPRYLIKTRGQQVTLSCSPISGHRSVSWYQQTPGQGLQFLFEYFSETQRNKGNFPGRFSGRQFSNSRSEMNVSTLELGDSALYLCASSLYPASYNEQFFGPGTRLTVL.

The V gene is TRBV18, the J gene TRBJ2-1; no reliable D call. The CDR3 has 14 amino acids. Germline lookup yields CDR1 KGHSH and CDR2 LQKENI. Between the trimmed V and J ends, which lost 3 bases and 7 bases, there was a span of 13 bases. CDR3 region: CASSPTQLQNEQFF. The CDR3 DNA reads TGTGCCAGCTCACCCACCCAGCTACAGAATGAGCAGTTCTTC.

V usage is TRBV2 and J usage is TRBJ2-1, with TRBD2 matching over 8 bases. Per germline, CDR1 SNHLY and CDR2 FYNNEI. With 4 bases clipped from V and 2 bases from J, the junction kept 4 bases outside the gene matches. The CDR3 length is 15 residues. This CDR3 is CASSAGLAAYNEQFF. CDR3 nucleotide sequence: TGTGCCAGCAGTGCAGGACTAGCCGCCTACAATGAGCAGTTCTTC.

This chain links TRBV10-2 with TRBJ1-1, with D unclear. The germline gives CDR1 WSHSY, CDR2 SAAADI. CDR3 size: 11 residues. With 6 bases removed from V and 7 bases from J, the gap between germline ends came to 9 bases. In DNA, the CDR3 is TGCGCCAGCAGGGGAGGATTTGAAGCTTTCTTT. This sequence encodes CASRGGFEAFF.

The V and J genes are TRBV28 and TRBJ1-1; no clear D. The CDR3 has 12 residues. CDR1 is MDHEN, CDR2 SYDVKM, per germline. Trimming removed 2 bases from V and 9 bases from J, with 10 bases in between. The CDR3 DNA follows: TGTGCCAGCAGTTTAGCCCAGAATCAAGCTTTCTTT. Translating it yields CASSLAQNQAFF.

The chain links TRBV7-2 to TRBJ1-2; possibly TRBD1 for D (6 bases). CDR3 size: 16 residues. V was shortened by 5 bases and J by 1 base, with 17 bases between the two germline ends. Germline CDR1 SGHTA, CDR2 FQGNSA. The CDR3 is CASSEQTGRDNYGYTF. The CDR3 DNA reads as TGTGCCAGCAGCGAGCAGACAGGCCGGGATAACTATGGCTACACCTTC.

The chain carries TRBV2 and TRBJ1-5; TRBD1 might be the D (6 bases). The CDR3 has 17 amino acids. Looked up from germline, CDR1 is SNHLY and CDR2 is FYNNEI. The V end was cut by 4 bases, the J end by 5 bases, with 21 bases between. Here the CDR3 reads CASSVGQGRRSDQPQHF. CDR3 in DNA: TGTGCCAGCAGTGTTGGGCAGGGGAGAAGGTCCGATCAGCCCCAGCATTTT.

The chain couples TRBV11-3 to TRBJ2-3, with 7 bases matching TRBD2. Germline V gene data show CDR1 as SGHNT and CDR2 as YENEEA. The CDR3 contains 16 residues. V trimming: 2 bases; J trimming: 5 bases; junction bases outside the gene matches: 10. CDR3: CASSLPEAGMGDTQYF. In DNA, the CDR3 is TGTGCCAGCAGCTTACCTGAAGCGGGAATGGGAGATACGCAGTATTTT.

The chain has TRBV28 and TRBJ2-2; TRBD1 is a possible D gene (6 bases). The CDR3 contains 16 residues. Germline V gives CDR1 MDHEN, CDR2 SYDVKM. Trimming left V 2 bases short and J 2 bases short, with 12 bases between. CDR3 bases: TGTGCCAGCAGTTTAACGACAGGCCTTAACACCGGGGAGCTGTTTTTT. It encodes CASSLTTGLNTGELFF. Full variable domain (missing parts from reference TRBV28 and TRBJ2-2): DVKVTQSSRYLVKRTGEKVFLECVQDMDHENMFWYRQDPGLGLRLIYFSYDVKMKEKGDIPEGYSVSREKKERFSLILESASTNQTSMYLCASSLTTGLNTGELFFGEGSRLTVL.